Sequencing of this T cell receptor beta chain was carried out in a study of CD8+ T cells in alopecia areata. The overall study: For the treated group, dosing was oral tofacitinib at 5 to 10 mg twice daily.

Peripheral blood, together with lesional scalp punch biopsies, was collected from alopecia areata patients. Separation by sorting yielded CD4+ and CD8+ T cells from PBMCs. Study observations and caveats: In patients, TCRs were shared less clearly than in mice, and HLA may possibly be involved.

V was pared by 0 bases and J by 0 bases, with 6 bases between. Germline CDR1 is SGHDN and CDR2 is FVKESK. The CDR3 extends over 14 amino acids. RNA extraction was followed by reverse transcription into cDNA, which acted as the sequencing template. Here immunoSEQ multiplex PCR was the method, and the copy in TCRdb shows in-frame clones only, minus some. The data show more than 90,000 clones, roughly two fifths seen once. In the case of this clone: Its target is unknown.

The source material was CD4+ T cells sorted from blood. This sequence joins TRBV14 and TRBJ2-7; no reliable D call. The sequence came from a human donor with alopecia areata. The CDR3 is CASSQDGISYEQYF. CDR3 DNA sequence: TGTGCCAGCAGCCAAGATGGGATCTCCTACGAGCAGTACTTC.